The rows below give T cell receptor beta chains drawn from one sample of a study of patients and donors after allogeneic stem cell transplantation. TCRdb re-derived calls from the RT-PCR reads in MiXCR, one entry per CDR3 protein. Here the sample spans 17,000 or so distinct CDR3 sequences, under 35% being singletons. Sequencing was done on a sample of blood, either unsorted or a sorted T cell fraction (not recorded which). These receptors all stem from a human donor who was either an allogeneic HSCT recipient or a stem cell or donor lymphocyte infusion donor (not recorded which). It is not recorded whose cells these are; they may come from a transplant donor. CDR3s include the opening cysteine and the closing phenylalanine or tryptophan. The D gene is left open where the match is weak. Clone sizes are given selectively: once, few, many, or a class where the clone is expanded.

clone size: few
J gene: TRBJ1-2
D gene: .
V gene: TRBV5-1
CDR3 DNA: TGCGCCAGCAGCGTTACCAGGGGCTCGGTCTATGGCTACACCTTC
CDR3 protein: CASSVTRGSVYGYTF

clone size: .
J gene: TRBJ1-4
D gene: TRBD1
V gene: TRBV20-1
CDR3 DNA: TGCAGTGCCATGGACAGGGCGGGTGAAAAACTGTTTTTT
CDR3 protein: CSAMDRAGEKLFF

clone size: few
J gene: TRBJ1-4
D gene: .
V gene: TRBV4-3
CDR3 DNA: TGCGCCAGCAGCCAAGAGATTGCATCAAGGGAAAAACTGTTTTTT
CDR3 protein: CASSQEIASREKLFF

clone size: few
J gene: TRBJ2-3
D gene: .
V gene: TRBV18
CDR3 DNA: TGTGCCAGCTCACTGCTTCCGGGACATAGGACAGATACGCAGTATTTT
CDR3 protein: CASSLLPGHRTDTQYF

clone size: .
J gene: TRBJ1-1
D gene: TRBD1
V gene: TRBV15
CDR3 DNA: TGTGCCACCAGCCTCGCCCCCAGGGACAGGGTAGACGCTGAAGCTTTCTTT
CDR3 protein: CATSLAPRDRVDAEAFF

clone size: .
J gene: TRBJ2-1
D gene: .
V gene: TRBV15
CDR3 DNA: TGTGCCACCAGTTCTACAGACAATGAGCAGTTCTTC
CDR3 protein: CATSSTDNEQFF

clone size: few
J gene: TRBJ2-3
D gene: TRBD1
V gene: TRBV12-3/TRBV12-4
CDR3 DNA: TGTGCCAGCAGTTTGGGGAACCAGGGGGCGGATACGCAGTATTTT
CDR3 protein: CASSLGNQGADTQYF

clone size: .
J gene: TRBJ2-7
D gene: TRBD1
V gene: TRBV6-2/TRBV6-3
CDR3 DNA: TGTGCCAGCAGCGGGACAGGTACCTACGAGCAGTACTTC
CDR3 protein: CASSGTGTYEQYF

clone size: few
J gene: TRBJ1-1
D gene: TRBD1
V gene: TRBV7-3
CDR3 DNA: TGTGCCAGCAGCTTAGACAGGGACACTGAAGCTTTCTTT
CDR3 protein: CASSLDRDTEAFF

clone size: .
J gene: TRBJ1-2
D gene: .
V gene: TRBV18
CDR3 DNA: TGTGCCAGCTCACCAAACGGAGCTGTCTATGGCTACACCTTC
CDR3 protein: CASSPNGAVYGYTF

clone size: medium-sized
J gene: TRBJ1-6
D gene: .
V gene: TRBV20-1
CDR3 DNA: TGCAGTGCCCCCCACCCGCTTGTAAAAACACCCCTCCACTTT
CDR3 protein: CSAPHPLVKTPLHF

clone size: .
J gene: TRBJ1-1
D gene: .
V gene: TRBV7-2
CDR3 DNA: TGTGCCAGCAGCTTATCCCCGGGGACTGAAGCTTTCTTT
CDR3 protein: CASSLSPGTEAFF

clone size: few
J gene: TRBJ1-4
D gene: .
V gene: TRBV5-1
CDR3 DNA: TGCGCCAGCAGCGCGAGAGCCCGGACAACACGGGAAAAACTGTTTTTT
CDR3 protein: CASSARARTTREKLFF

clone size: .
J gene: TRBJ2-3
D gene: .
V gene: TRBV4-1
CDR3 DNA: TGCGCCAGCAGCCTTACCGGGGGCGTAGATACGCAGTATTTT
CDR3 protein: CASSLTGGVDTQYF

clone size: .
J gene: TRBJ2-7
D gene: TRBD1
V gene: TRBV5-1
CDR3 DNA: TGCGCCAGCAGACAGGGGTTGCCCTACGAGCAGTACTTC
CDR3 protein: CASRQGLPYEQYF

clone size: .
J gene: TRBJ1-3
D gene: .
V gene: TRBV3-1
CDR3 DNA: TGTGCCAGCAGCCCAACCAGGTTAAACACCATATATTTT
CDR3 protein: CASSPTRLNTIYF

clone size: .
J gene: TRBJ2-2
D gene: .
V gene: TRBV5-1
CDR3 DNA: TGCGCCAGCAGCTTGGCCGGACATCCGAACACCGGGGAGCTGTTTTTT
CDR3 protein: CASSLAGHPNTGELFF

clone size: .
J gene: TRBJ2-5
D gene: .
V gene: TRBV2
CDR3 DNA: TGTGCCAGCAGCGCTTCCGGGACCGCTTTTGCAGAGACCCAGTACTTC
CDR3 protein: CASSASGTAFAETQYF

clone size: .
J gene: TRBJ2-7
D gene: .
V gene: TRBV2
CDR3 DNA: TGTGCCAGCAAACGGATGGGCGGAGCCTACGAGCAGTACTTC
CDR3 protein: CASKRMGGAYEQYF

clone size: .
J gene: TRBJ2-2
D gene: .
V gene: TRBV28
CDR3 DNA: TGTGCCAGCAGTTTCAGAATTATGAACACCGGGGAGCTGTTTTTT
CDR3 protein: CASSFRIMNTGELFF

clone size: .
J gene: TRBJ1-5
D gene: .
V gene: TRBV3-1
CDR3 DNA: TGTGCCAGCAGCCAAGCGGACAGTCTTCAGCCCCAGCATTTT
CDR3 protein: CASSQADSLQPQHF

clone size: few
J gene: TRBJ1-1
D gene: .
V gene: TRBV20-1
CDR3 DNA: TGCAGTGCTCTCAGGGTGGCGGGAAGCACTGAAGCTTTCTTT
CDR3 protein: CSALRVAGSTEAFF

clone size: few
J gene: TRBJ1-1
D gene: TRBD1
V gene: TRBV7-9
CDR3 DNA: TGTGCCAGCAGCCCAGGGGGGAGCGGTAACACTGAAGCTTTCTTT
CDR3 protein: CASSPGGSGNTEAFF

clone size: medium-sized
J gene: TRBJ2-7
D gene: TRBD1
V gene: TRBV4-3
CDR3 DNA: TGCGCCAGCAGCCAAGAGTCAAGATTATGGAAGGACAGGGACTACGAGCAGTACTTC
CDR3 protein: CASSQESRLWKDRDYEQYF

clone size: .
J gene: TRBJ1-1
D gene: .
V gene: TRBV28
CDR3 DNA: TGTGCCAGCAGCCCCGGCCCGAAAAAAAAGAACACTGAAGCTTTCTTT
CDR3 protein: CASSPGPKKKNTEAFF

clone size: .
J gene: TRBJ1-1
D gene: .
V gene: TRBV6-6
CDR3 DNA: TGTGCCAGCAGTTACTCCCGCTCTGGGCGGAACACTGAAGCTTTCTTT
CDR3 protein: CASSYSRSGRNTEAFF

clone size: .
J gene: TRBJ1-6
D gene: .
V gene: TRBV12-3/TRBV12-4
CDR3 DNA: TGTGCCAGCAGCCCGCCTCGACAGGTGCGCTCCTATAATTCACCCCTCCACTTT
CDR3 protein: CASSPPRQVRSYNSPLHF

clone size: .
J gene: TRBJ1-2
D gene: TRBD1
V gene: TRBV9
CDR3 DNA: TGTGCCAGCAGCTTCACAGGGGTTGGCTATGGCTACACCTTC
CDR3 protein: CASSFTGVGYGYTF

clone size: .
J gene: TRBJ2-2
D gene: .
V gene: TRBV6-2/TRBV6-3
CDR3 DNA: TGTGCCAGCAGTTACGGTCGGGCAGGGGATATAGCGAACACCGGGGAGCTGTTTTTT
CDR3 protein: CASSYGRAGDIANTGELFF

clone size: .
J gene: TRBJ2-7
D gene: .
V gene: TRBV5-4
CDR3 DNA: TGTGCCAGCAGCTTGGTGGACAAATCCTACGAGCAGTACTTC
CDR3 protein: CASSLVDKSYEQYF

clone size: few
J gene: TRBJ1-2
D gene: TRBD1
V gene: TRBV24-1
CDR3 DNA: TGTGCCACCAGTGACACGACAGGGAACTATGGCTACACCTTC
CDR3 protein: CATSDTTGNYGYTF

clone size: .
J gene: TRBJ2-5
D gene: .
V gene: TRBV6-5
CDR3 DNA: TGTGCCAGCAGTTACGGCCCAGGAGGGCCGTACCAAGAGACCCAGTACTTT
CDR3 protein: CASSYGPGGPYQETQYF

clone size: many
J gene: TRBJ1-5
D gene: .
V gene: TRBV6-1
CDR3 DNA: TGTGCCAGCAGTGGAGGAAGGGGTCAGCCCCAGCATTTT
CDR3 protein: CASSGGRGQPQHF

clone size: once
J gene: TRBJ2-2
D gene: TRBD2
V gene: TRBV7-6
CDR3 DNA: TGTGCCAGCAGCTCCCTATTACCGGGACTAAATACCGGGGAGCTGTTTTTT
CDR3 protein: CASSSLLPGLNTGELFF

clone size: few
J gene: TRBJ1-2
D gene: .
V gene: TRBV28
CDR3 DNA: TGTGCCAGCAGTACAACAAGGCTTGGCTACACCTTC
CDR3 protein: CASSTTRLGYTF

clone size: .
J gene: TRBJ2-1
D gene: .
V gene: TRBV21-1
CDR3 DNA: TGTGACAGCAGCAACAAACAACAGGTACGAGAGCAGTTCTTC
CDR3 protein: CDSSNKQQVREQFF

clone size: .
J gene: TRBJ1-4
D gene: .
V gene: TRBV28
CDR3 DNA: TGTGCCAGCAAAGAGGATGCAACTAATGAAAAACTGTTTTTT
CDR3 protein: CASKEDATNEKLFF

clone size: .
J gene: TRBJ1-1
D gene: TRBD1
V gene: TRBV7-9
CDR3 DNA: TGTGCCAGCAGCTTAAGCACAGGGGAAAACACTGAAGCTTTCTTT
CDR3 protein: CASSLSTGENTEAFF

clone size: .
J gene: TRBJ1-5
D gene: TRBD1
V gene: TRBV5-1
CDR3 DNA: TGCGCCAGCAGCTTTACAGGGGGCGGTAATCAGCCCCAGCATTTT
CDR3 protein: CASSFTGGGNQPQHF

clone size: .
J gene: TRBJ2-5
D gene: TRBD1
V gene: TRBV5-5
CDR3 DNA: TGTGCCAGCAGCCCCGGAGGACAGGAAGAGACCCAGTACTTC
CDR3 protein: CASSPGGQEETQYF

clone size: few
J gene: TRBJ2-3
D gene: .
V gene: TRBV20-1
CDR3 DNA: TGCAGTGCTATTACACATTCTCTCACAGATACGCAGTATTTT
CDR3 protein: CSAITHSLTDTQYF

clone size: many
J gene: TRBJ2-5
D gene: TRBD1
V gene: TRBV10-3
CDR3 DNA: TGTGCCATCAGTGACAGACAGGGGGCGATGGAGACCCAGTACTTC
CDR3 protein: CAISDRQGAMETQYF

clone size: few
J gene: TRBJ1-2
D gene: .
V gene: TRBV7-9
CDR3 DNA: TGTGCCAGCAGCTTAAAGGGCATTAACTATGGCTACACCTTC
CDR3 protein: CASSLKGINYGYTF

clone size: few
J gene: TRBJ1-6
D gene: .
V gene: TRBV4-1
CDR3 DNA: TGCGCCAGCGCCCGCGGCCCGGCAGTCTATAATTCACCCCTCCACTTT
CDR3 protein: CASARGPAVYNSPLHF

clone size: .
J gene: TRBJ1-5
D gene: .
V gene: TRBV7-2
CDR3 DNA: TGTGCCAGCAGCTTAGACCAAAGGGTGCAGAGCCTAAATCAGCCCCAGCATTTT
CDR3 protein: CASSLDQRVQSLNQPQHF

clone size: medium-sized
J gene: TRBJ1-1
D gene: .
V gene: TRBV10-1
CDR3 DNA: TGCGCCAGCAGTGATGGTGCGGCTACGAACACTGAAGCTTTCTTT
CDR3 protein: CASSDGAATNTEAFF

clone size: .
J gene: TRBJ1-1
D gene: .
V gene: TRBV29-1
CDR3 DNA: TGCAGCGTTGAATCCCTGCCAGGGGTTAGGTCGAACACTGAAGCTTTCTTT
CDR3 protein: CSVESLPGVRSNTEAFF

clone size: .
J gene: TRBJ1-2
D gene: .
V gene: TRBV9
CDR3 DNA: TGTGCCAGCAACAACAACCTCCAAGGGTATGGCTACACCTTC
CDR3 protein: CASNNNLQGYGYTF

clone size: .
J gene: TRBJ2-3
D gene: TRBD2
V gene: TRBV11-2
CDR3 DNA: TGTGCCAGCAGCTTGTTGGCTAGCGGGGGCCGAGATACGCAGTATTTT
CDR3 protein: CASSLLASGGRDTQYF

clone size: .
J gene: TRBJ1-1
D gene: TRBD1
V gene: TRBV6-2/TRBV6-3
CDR3 DNA: TGTGCCAGCAGTCGGACAGGGGGCGAAGCTTTCTTT
CDR3 protein: CASSRTGGEAFF

clone size: .
J gene: TRBJ2-1
D gene: .
V gene: TRBV27
CDR3 DNA: TGTGCCAGCCCGACGGGATACAATGAGCAGTTCTTC
CDR3 protein: CASPTGYNEQFF

clone size: .
J gene: TRBJ2-7
D gene: TRBD1
V gene: TRBV2
CDR3 DNA: TGTGCCAGCAGAGAACTGACAGGGCCCGACGAGCAGTACTTC
CDR3 protein: CASRELTGPDEQYF

clone size: few
J gene: TRBJ1-2
D gene: .
V gene: TRBV7-2
CDR3 DNA: TGTGCCAGCAGATTAAGGCGGTCGGGTTACTATGGCTACACCTTC
CDR3 protein: CASRLRRSGYYGYTF

clone size: many
J gene: TRBJ1-1
D gene: .
V gene: TRBV12-3/TRBV12-4
CDR3 DNA: TGTGCCAGCAGTTTCGGTACTGAAGCTTTCTTT
CDR3 protein: CASSFGTEAFF

clone size: many
J gene: TRBJ1-5
D gene: .
V gene: TRBV12-3/TRBV12-4
CDR3 DNA: TGTGCCAGCAGCACTGACAGCTTCAATCAGCCCCAGCATTTT
CDR3 protein: CASSTDSFNQPQHF

clone size: .
J gene: TRBJ2-1
D gene: TRBD1
V gene: TRBV29-1
CDR3 DNA: TGCAGCGTTTCGGGACAGGGGGATGAGCAGTTCTTC
CDR3 protein: CSVSGQGDEQFF

clone size: .
J gene: TRBJ1-2
D gene: .
V gene: TRBV25-1
CDR3 DNA: TGTGCCAGCAGCCAATTGGGTCTAGCTTCTAACTATGGCTACACCTTC
CDR3 protein: CASSQLGLASNYGYTF

clone size: few
J gene: TRBJ1-4
D gene: TRBD1
V gene: TRBV5-1
CDR3 DNA: TGCGCCAGCACCTTGAACGGACAGGGTGATGAAAAACTGTTTTTT
CDR3 protein: CASTLNGQGDEKLFF

clone size: .
J gene: TRBJ1-4
D gene: .
V gene: TRBV27
CDR3 DNA: TGTGCCAGCAGTTTCTCCGGACAGTATAATGAAAAACTGTTTTTT
CDR3 protein: CASSFSGQYNEKLFF

clone size: many
J gene: TRBJ1-1
D gene: .
V gene: TRBV29-1
CDR3 DNA: TGCAGCGTTGACCCTGAAGCTTTCTTT
CDR3 protein: CSVDPEAFF